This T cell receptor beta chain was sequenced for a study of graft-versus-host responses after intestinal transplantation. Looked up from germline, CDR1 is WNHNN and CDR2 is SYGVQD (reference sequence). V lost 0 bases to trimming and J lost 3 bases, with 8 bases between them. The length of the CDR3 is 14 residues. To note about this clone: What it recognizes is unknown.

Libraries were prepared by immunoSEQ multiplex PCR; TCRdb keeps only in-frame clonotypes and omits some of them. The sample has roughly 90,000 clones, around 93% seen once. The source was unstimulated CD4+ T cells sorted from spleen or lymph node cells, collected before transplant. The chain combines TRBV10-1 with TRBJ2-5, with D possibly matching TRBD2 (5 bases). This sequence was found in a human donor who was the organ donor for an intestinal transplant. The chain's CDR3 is CASSESLGEETQYF. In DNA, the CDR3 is TGCGCCAGCAGTGAGTCGCTGGGAGAAGAGACCCAGTACTTC.